Listed below are T cell receptor beta chains from one sample, sequenced in a study of blood T cell repertoires in COVID-19. Some clones are missing from TCRdb's copy, which holds only in-frame ones; the method was immunoSEQ multiplex PCR. The data contain roughly 190,000 clones, around 84% of them seen just once; the ten biggest clones take up about 15%. Sequences were obtained from peripheral blood. The receptors derive from a woman in her 70s with COVID-19, enrolled during active disease. The CDR3 runs from the conserved cysteine through the conserved F or W. Fields, in order: clone size, V gene, D gene, J gene, CDR3 DNA, CDR3 protein. The D gene is left open where the match is weak. Size tells how often a clone was seen (once, few, many) or the class of an expanded clone, and some rows leave it out.

size: NA
V: TRBV3-1/TRBV3-2
D: TRBD2
J: TRBJ2-3
DNA: TGTGCCAGCAGCCAAAGTGCGGGAGTGGGAGATACGCAGTATTTT
CDR3: CASSQSAGVGDTQYF

size: NA
V: TRBV29-1
D: TRBD2
J: TRBJ2-1
DNA: TGCAGCGTTGAAGGACTAGCGGGTTACAATGAGCAGTTCTTC
CDR3: CSVEGLAGYNEQFF

size: NA
V: TRBV28
D: TRBD1
J: TRBJ1-4
DNA: TGTGCCAGCAGTCCCACGGACAGGTTTAATGAAAAACTGTTTTTT
CDR3: CASSPTDRFNEKLFF

size: NA
V: TRBV19
D: NA
J: TRBJ1-2
DNA: TGTGCCAGTAGTATTCGCGGGTATGGCTACACCTTC
CDR3: CASSIRGYGYTF

size: NA
V: TRBV14
D: TRBD2
J: TRBJ2-1
DNA: TGTGCCAGCAGCTCCAGCCCCAGCGGGAGGCTCAATGAGCAGTTCTTC
CDR3: CASSSSPSGRLNEQFF

size: NA
V: TRBV6-5
D: NA
J: TRBJ1-4
DNA: TGTGCCAGCAGAAACCAGGAAAAACTGTTTTTT
CDR3: CASRNQEKLFF

size: NA
V: TRBV6-6
D: TRBD2
J: TRBJ2-5
DNA: TGTGCCAGCAGCCTTAGCGGGGGGGCCGGGGAGACCCAGTACTTC
CDR3: CASSLSGGAGETQYF

size: few
V: TRBV24-1
D: NA
J: TRBJ1-5
DNA: TGTGCCACCAGTGATAATCTGGGGCGTCAGCCCCAGCATTTT
CDR3: CATSDNLGRQPQHF

size: NA
V: TRBV11-2
D: NA
J: TRBJ2-2
DNA: TGTGCCAGCAGCTTACACAGTCAAGAAGGGGAGCTGTTTTTT
CDR3: CASSLHSQEGELFF

size: NA
V: TRBV7-2
D: TRBD1
J: TRBJ1-5
DNA: TGTGCCAGCAGCTTAACAGGGGTTAATCAGCCCCAGCATTTT
CDR3: CASSLTGVNQPQHF

size: NA
V: TRBV2
D: TRBD1
J: TRBJ2-1
DNA: TGTGCCAGCAGTTCGCAGGGGGTGGGAGCTGTTTACAATGAGCAGTTCTTC
CDR3: CASSSQGVGAVYNEQFF

size: NA
V: TRBV19
D: NA
J: TRBJ1-1
DNA: TGTGCCAGTAAGGAGTCGTTGAACACTGAAGCTTTCTTT
CDR3: CASKESLNTEAFF

size: NA
V: TRBV28
D: TRBD2
J: TRBJ2-1
DNA: TGTGCCAGCAGTGGGAGCGGGAGACCGAATGAGCAGTTCTTC
CDR3: CASSGSGRPNEQFF

size: NA
V: TRBV6-5
D: NA
J: TRBJ2-6
DNA: TGTGCCAGCAGTTACCTCTCTGGGGCCAACGTCCTGACTTTC
CDR3: CASSYLSGANVLTF

size: NA
V: TRBV19
D: TRBD2
J: TRBJ2-2
DNA: TGTGCCAGTAGGACGGGTAAACCTAGCGGGAGGGACCCCAGCACCGGGGAGCTGTTTTTT
CDR3: CASRTGKPSGRDPSTGELFF

size: NA
V: TRBV24-1
D: TRBD1
J: TRBJ1-5
DNA: TGTGCCACCAGTGACCAAACAGGGGGTTATCAGCCCCAGCATTTT
CDR3: CATSDQTGGYQPQHF

size: NA
V: TRBV13
D: TRBD2
J: TRBJ2-1
DNA: TGTGCCAGCAGCTTATTTAGCGGGAGAAATGAGCAGTTCTTC
CDR3: CASSLFSGRNEQFF

size: few
V: TRBV30
D: NA
J: TRBJ1-2
DNA: TGTGCCTGGAGAAGGGGAGGCTACACCTTC
CDR3: CAWRRGGYTF

size: NA
V: TRBV28
D: TRBD2
J: TRBJ2-1
DNA: TGTGCCAGCAGGACTAGCCGGAATCCGAATGAGCAGTTCTTC
CDR3: CASRTSRNPNEQFF

size: NA
V: TRBV9
D: TRBD1
J: TRBJ2-7
DNA: TGTGCCAGCAGCGCTAGAACGACAGGGTACGAGCAGTACTTC
CDR3: CASSARTTGYEQYF

size: few
V: TRBV6-5
D: TRBD1
J: TRBJ2-7
DNA: TGTGCCAGCAGGACCGGGACAGGGCTTTCCTACGAGCAGTACTTC
CDR3: CASRTGTGLSYEQYF

size: once
V: TRBV30
D: TRBD2
J: TRBJ2-5
DNA: TGTGCCTGGAGTCCGAGTAGCGGGAGGGTAGAGACCCAGTACTTC
CDR3: CAWSPSSGRVETQYF

size: NA
V: TRBV3-1/TRBV3-2
D: NA
J: TRBJ2-5
DNA: TGTGCCAGCAGCCACTCTCAAGAGACCCAGTACTTC
CDR3: CASSHSQETQYF